The 20 T cell receptor beta chains presented below share a single source sample, sequenced in a study of blood T cell repertoires in COVID-19. TCRdb keeps only in-frame clones here, not all; method: immunoSEQ multiplex PCR. The sample contains around 180,000 clones, roughly 79% of which appear only once. Sequencing was performed on peripheral blood. The receptors were sampled from a woman at least 80 years old with COVID-19, enrolled during active disease.

This chain uses TRBV18 with TRBJ2-7; D may be TRBD2 (7 bases). The V end was cut by 3 bases, the J end by 3 bases, with 12 bases between. Germline V gene sequence: CDR1 KGHSH, CDR2 LQKENI. This CDR3 has 14 amino acids. This CDR3 reads CASSPRGGSYEQYF. CDR3 sequence (DNA): TGTGCCAGCTCACCTAGGGGGGGTAGCTACGAGCAGTACTTC.

The CDR3 reads CASSYYQGAYEQYF. DNA for the CDR3: TGTGCCAGCAGTTACTACCAGGGGGCTTACGAGCAGTACTTC. This rearrangement joins TRBV6-6 to TRBJ2-7, with 8 bases aligning to TRBD1. This CDR3 contains 14 residues. V shed 1 base, J shed 4 bases, and the junction held 3 bases outside the gene matches. Germline V lookup: CDR1 MNHNY, CDR2 SVGAGI (reference sequence).

The CDR3 region is CASSTGANVLTF. The CDR3, as DNA: TGTGCCAGCAGTACAGGGGCCAACGTCCTGACTTTC. The rearrangement links TRBV28 to TRBJ2-6, with D unclear. The V gene lost 5 bases and the J gene lost 4 bases, with 3 bases spanning the gap. This CDR3 has 12 amino acids. In germline, CDR1 is MDHEN, CDR2 SYDVKM. The whole variable domain, filled in from reference TRBV28 and TRBJ2-6, reads DVKVTQSSRYLVKRTGEKVFLECVQDMDHENMFWYRQDPGLGLRLIYFSYDVKMKEKGDIPEGYSVSREKKERFSLILESASTNQTSMYLCASSTGANVLTFGAGSRLTVL.

This rearrangement joins TRBV19 to TRBJ1-1; tentative D call: TRBD1 (5 bases). CDR1 LNHDA and CDR2 SQIVND come from the germline V gene (reference sequence). The CDR3 runs 18 residues. The ends were cut back, 5 bases at V and 0 bases at J, with 22 bases in the middle. CDR3 sequence: CASSALIRAPEMNTEAFF. The CDR3 DNA reads as TGTGCCAGTAGTGCCTTGATCAGGGCCCCCGAAATGAACACTGAAGCTTTCTTT.

The gene calls are TRBV19 and TRBJ1-1; possibly TRBD1 for D (5 bases). The V gene lost 3 bases and the J gene lost 2 bases, with 10 bases spanning the gap. Germline CDR1 reads LNHDA; CDR2 reads SQIVND (reference sequence). The CDR3 has 14 amino acids. CDR3 nucleotides: TGTGCCAGTAGTATTGGGGCAGTTAACACTGAAGCTTTCTTT. Translation gives CASSIGAVNTEAFF.

This chain links TRBV7-8 with TRBJ1-5; D may be TRBD1 (6 bases). CDR1 is SGHVS and CDR2 is FQNEAQ in the germline V gene. The CDR3 sequence is 16 residues long. V was trimmed by 5 bases and J by 3 bases, leaving 17 bases between them. The CDR3 reads CASSHRQVGYNQPQHF. The CDR3 nucleotides are TGTGCCAGCAGCCACCGACAGGTTGGGTACAATCAGCCCCAGCATTTT.

The chain carries TRBV7-6 and TRBJ1-5, with 8 bases lining up with TRBD1. The CDR3 is made up of 15 amino acids. The junction had 7 bases not matched to a gene; V was cut back by 5 bases and J by 4 bases. The germline gives CDR1 SGHVS, CDR2 FNYEAQ. The CDR3 here is CASSEGQAINQPQHF. The CDR3 DNA is TGTGCCAGCAGCGAGGGACAGGCTATAAATCAGCCCCAGCATTTT.

This clone has only a few counts. The chain has TRBV27 and TRBJ1-4; TRBD1 agrees at 8 bases. CDR1 is MNHEY, CDR2 SMNVEV, per germline (reference sequence). The length of the CDR3 is 15 residues. After removal of 5 bases from V and 8 bases from J, the junction contained 10 bases not matched to a gene. CDR3 residues: CASSNTDRAEEKLFF. The CDR3 nucleotides are TGTGCCAGCAGTAACACGGACAGGGCTGAGGAAAAACTGTTTTTT.

The chain is built from TRBV12-3 or TRBV12-4 and TRBJ1-3, with D maybe TRBD1 (5 bases). The ends were cut back, 10 bases at V and 4 bases at J, with 14 bases in the middle. The CDR3 extends over 13 amino acids. CDR3 nucleotide sequence: TGTGCCACCCAATGGCAGGGAGGAAACACCATATATTTT. It yields the protein CATQWQGGNTIYF.

This sequence joins TRBV11-2 and TRBJ2-1; tentative D call: TRBD1 (6 bases). Germline V gives CDR1 SGHAT, CDR2 FQNNGV. V lost 1 base, J lost 3 bases, and 10 bases lay in between. The CDR3 loop spans 15 amino acids. CDR3 loop: CASSLAGDHYNEQFF. Here the CDR3 DNA reads TGTGCCAGCAGCTTAGCAGGGGACCACTACAATGAGCAGTTCTTC. Together with reference TRBV11-2 and TRBJ2-1, the CDR3 gives the full variable domain: EAGVAQSPRYKIIEKRQSVAFWCNPISGHATLYWYQQILGQGPKLLIQFQNNGVVDDSQLPKDRFSAERLKGVDSTLKIQPAKLEDSAVYLCASSLAGDHYNEQFFGPGTRLTVL.

CDR3 loop: CASSPGQGGRETQYF. CDR3 DNA: TGTGCCAGCAGCCCGGGACAGGGGGGACGGGAGACCCAGTACTTC. The rearrangement uses TRBV5-4 and TRBJ2-5; 11 bases fit TRBD1. V dropped 4 bases and J dropped 5; count of bases not matched to a gene: 7. The CDR3 has 15 residues. The germline CDR1 and CDR2 sequences are SGHNT and YYREEE (reference sequence).

The chain is built from TRBV7-8 and TRBJ1-5; 7 bases are shared with TRBD1. Losses at the gene ends were 5 bases for V and 8 bases for J; bases not matched to a gene: 12. The CDR3 contains 15 residues. The germline V gene encodes CDR1 SGHVS and CDR2 FQNEAQ. The CDR3 DNA follows: TGTGCCAGCAGCCCCAGGACAGGTACTAGGGAGCCCCAGCATTTT. This encodes CASSPRTGTREPQHF. Using reference TRBV7-8 and TRBJ1-5 for the parts outside the CDR3, the full variable domain is GAGVSQSPRYKVAKRGQDVALRCDPISGHVSLFWYQQALGQGPEFLTYFQNEAQLDKSGLPSDRFFAERPEGSVSTLKIQRTQQEDSAVYLCASSPRTGTREPQHFGDGTRLSIL.

This chain links TRBV5-5 with TRBJ2-1, with D maybe TRBD2 (6 bases). The CDR3 length is 16 residues. Germline assignment: CDR1 SGHKS and CDR2 YYEKEE (reference sequence). The V and J ends lost 5 bases and 2 bases respectively, with 17 bases between them. The CDR3 DNA sequence: TGTGCCAGCAGGCCCGTCGGGCGGGGCCCCTACAATGAGCAGTTCTTC. Protein product: CASRPVGRGPYNEQFF.

This chain uses TRBV16 with TRBJ1-5, with TRBD1 matching over 8 bases. This CDR3 region has 15 residues. V shed 3 bases, J shed 4 bases, and the junction held 5 bases outside the gene matches. In germline, CDR1 is KGHSY, CDR2 FQNENV. CDR3 nucleotides: TGTGCCAGCAGCCACCTCGGACAGGGTAATCAGCCCCAGCATTTT. This sequence encodes CASSHLGQGNQPQHF.

J is TRBJ2-1 and V is TRBV19, with D possibly TRBD2 on 6 matching bases. The CDR3 loop spans 14 amino acids. V shed 3 bases and J shed 2 bases, with 8 bases lying between them. From germline, CDR1 is LNHDA and CDR2 SQIVND (reference sequence). Written as DNA, the CDR3 is TGTGCCAGTAGTATCCGGGAGCCCTACAATGAGCAGTTCTTC. It specifies CASSIREPYNEQFF.

The CDR3 protein is CASSHRGVREKLFF. CDR3 in DNA: TGTGCCAGCAGCCACAGGGGGGTTCGTGAAAAACTGTTTTTT. The rearrangement joins TRBV7-9 to TRBJ1-4; 8 bases fit TRBD1. Per germline, CDR1 SEHNR and CDR2 FQNEAQ (reference sequence). J lost 7 bases, V lost 5 bases, and 6 bases had no gene match. This CDR3 contains 14 residues. The full variable domain, rest sourced from reference TRBV7-9 and TRBJ1-4, is DTGVSQNPRHKITKRGQNVTFRCDPISEHNRLYWYRQTLGQGPEFLTYFQNEAQLEKSRLLSDRFSAERPKGSFSTLEIQRTEQGDSAMYLCASSHRGVREKLFFGSGTQLSVL.

This clone was seen more than once but under ten times. The gene calls are TRBV7-9 and TRBJ1-2; 9 nucleotides match TRBD1. CDR1 and CDR2 from the germline V gene are SEHNR and FQNEAQ (reference sequence). Germline trimming cut 5 bases from V and 4 bases from J; bases unmatched to any gene: 8. The CDR3 is made up of 15 amino acids. CDR3 region: CASSPGTGLSYGYTF. The DNA for the CDR3 is TGTGCCAGCAGCCCAGGGACAGGGCTTTCCTATGGCTACACCTTC.

This clone came up a few times. The V call is TRBV6-1, the J call TRBJ1-1; D is unresolved. Trimming stripped 2 bases from V and 8 bases from J, with 21 bases between. This CDR3 contains 16 residues. Germline V gene lookup returns CDR1 MNHNS and CDR2 SASEGT. CDR3 loop: CASSELAGPLGLEAFF. The CDR3 DNA follows: TGTGCCAGCAGTGAATTGGCAGGCCCTCTGGGCCTGGAAGCTTTCTTT.

This clone was seen a few times. The J gene is TRBJ1-2, the V gene TRBV19, with TRBD1 matching 7 bases. Unmatched junction bases numbered 13, after V lost 4 bases and J lost 2 bases. CDR1 and CDR2 (germline): LNHDA, SQIVND (reference sequence). The CDR3 runs 17 residues. As DNA, the CDR3 is TGTGCCAGTAGTAGCCAGGGGACAGTCTTATTCAACTATGGCTACACCTTC. Translated, it gives CASSSQGTVLFNYGYTF.

The V gene is TRBV11-2, the J gene TRBJ2-5, with 8 bases identical to TRBD1. Germline CDR1 reads SGHAT; CDR2 reads FQNNGV. CDR3 size: 15 residues. V dropped 0 bases and J dropped 5; count of bases not matched to a gene: 5. The CDR3 is CASSLEAGGWETQYF. The CDR3 nucleotides are TGTGCCAGCAGCTTAGAGGCAGGGGGCTGGGAGACCCAGTACTTC. The full variable domain, its missing parts supplied by reference TRBV11-2 and TRBJ2-5, is EAGVAQSPRYKIIEKRQSVAFWCNPISGHATLYWYQQILGQGPKLLIQFQNNGVVDDSQLPKDRFSAERLKGVDSTLKIQPAKLEDSAVYLCASSLEAGGWETQYFGPGTRLLVL.